Listed here are 28 T cell receptor beta chains from one sample, sequenced in a study of T cell changes during pregnancy in multiple sclerosis. Measured with immunoSEQ multiplex PCR; TCRdb has only the in-frame clones, and not every one. The repertoire holds tens of thousands of clones, with 85% to 95% as singletons. Specimen: CD8+ T cells from peripheral blood mononuclear cells, collected in the third trimester of pregnancy. These receptors were obtained from a female donor with multiple sclerosis, enrolled in a pregnancy study.

About this clone: A much larger clone lies one base from this, so it may be a read error. The V gene is TRBV4-2, the J gene TRBJ2-6, with a possible D match to TRBD1 (5 bases). The CDR3 is made up of 16 amino acids. Germline CDR1 is LGHNA and CDR2 is YNFKEQ. Trimming shortened V by 0 bases and J by 0 bases, and 6 bases separated the two germline ends. The CDR3 reads CASSQDTGSGANVLTF. CDR3 coding DNA: TGTGCCAGCAGCCAAGATACAGGCTCTGGGGCCAACGTCCTGACTTTC.

The rearrangement links TRBV4-1 to TRBJ2-2, with D possibly TRBD2 on 5 matching bases. CDR1 MGHRA and CDR2 YSYEKL come from the germline V gene. The CDR3 sequence is 15 residues long. Trimming removed 3 bases at V and 5 bases at J, with 13 bases between. CDR3: CASSHNSETTGELFF. The CDR3 DNA reads as TGCGCCAGCAGCCACAATAGCGAGACTACCGGGGAGCTGTTTTTT.

This clone came up once. This chain connects TRBV5-4 to TRBJ1-4, with 8 positions matching TRBD1. Germline V gene sequence: CDR1 SGHNT, CDR2 YYREEE (reference sequence). Trimming removed 4 bases from V and 5 bases from J; junction bases left unmatched: 13. The CDR3 sequence is 17 residues long. DNA for the CDR3: TGTGCCAGCAGCCAAGCCGGACAGGGTACGGGCAATGAAAAACTGTTTTTT. Its translation: CASSQAGQGTGNEKLFF.

The chain has TRBV27 and TRBJ1-2; 7 bases fit TRBD1. The germline V gene encodes CDR1 MNHEY and CDR2 SMNVEV (reference sequence). After removal of 4 bases from V and 2 bases from J, the junction contained 10 bases not matched to a gene. This CDR3 has 16 amino acids. The CDR3 spells CASSSSFRGLNYGYTF. In DNA, the CDR3 is TGTGCCAGCAGTTCTTCCTTTAGGGGGCTAAACTATGGCTACACCTTC.

The chain joins TRBV27 to TRBJ2-1; a possible D gene is TRBD2 (6 bases). V lost 2 bases, J lost 4 bases, and 6 bases lay in between. The germline V gene has CDR1 MNHEY and CDR2 SMNVEV (reference sequence). The CDR3 is 13 amino acids. The CDR3 sequence: CASSLGTYNEQFF. The CDR3 DNA follows: TGTGCCAGCAGTTTAGGGACTTACAATGAGCAGTTCTTC.

The V call is TRBV10-3, the J call TRBJ2-7, with a possible D match to TRBD2 (5 bases). The CDR3 sequence is 14 residues long. Deletions cut 6 bases from V and 3 bases from J, with 15 bases between. Germline loops: CDR1 ENHRY, CDR2 SYGVKD. DNA for the CDR3: TGTGCCATCAGCGGTTGGACTGACCTCTACGAGCAGTACTTC. Residues: CAISGWTDLYEQYF.

This chain joins TRBV4-3 and TRBJ2-1; 7 bases are a match to TRBD1. Trimming took 0 bases from V and 7 from J; bases not matched to a gene: 3. Germline V CDR1 and CDR2: LGHNA, YSLEER. The CDR3 length is 14 residues. CDR3 bases: TGCGCCAGCAGCCAAGACAGGGGGATGAATGAGCAGTTCTTC. This sequence encodes CASSQDRGMNEQFF.

V usage is TRBV27 and J usage is TRBJ2-6; unclear D gene. Germline loops: CDR1 MNHEY, CDR2 SMNVEV (reference sequence). Between the trimmed V and J ends, which lost 0 bases and 4 bases, there was a span of 7 bases. The CDR3 has 15 residues. CDR3 nucleotide sequence: TGTGCCAGCAGTTTATCCGGGTTCGGGGCCAACGTCCTGACTTTC. The encoded protein is CASSLSGFGANVLTF. Combining the CDR3 with reference TRBV27 and TRBJ2-6 gives the whole variable domain EAQVTQNPRYLITVTGKKLTVTCSQNMNHEYMSWYRQDPGLGLRQIYYSMNVEVTDKGDVPEGYKVSRKEKRNFPLILESPSPNQTSLYFCASSLSGFGANVLTFGAGSRLTVL.

This sequence joins TRBV4-1 and TRBJ2-3; 7 nucleotides align to TRBD2. The germline CDR1 and CDR2 sequences are MGHRA and YSYEKL. V was pared by 0 bases and J by 1 base, with 7 bases of the junction left unmatched. CDR3 size: 17 residues. DNA of the CDR3: TGCGCCAGCAGCCAAGATTTGAGCGGGATAGGCACAGATACGCAGTATTTT. It specifies CASSQDLSGIGTDTQYF.

This clone was recorded once. Other DNA variants within this sample encode the same CDR3. V is TRBV9 and J is TRBJ2-1; TRBD1 matches 7 bases. This CDR3 has 15 amino acids. J gave up 2 bases and V 2 bases, and 4 bases lay outside the gene matches. CDR1 and CDR2 (germline): SGDLS, YYNGEE. DNA for the CDR3: TGTGCCAGCAGCGTCGAAACAGGGGCCTACAATGAGCAGTTCTTC. This encodes CASSVETGAYNEQFF.

The V gene is TRBV2, the J gene TRBJ2-1; 12 bases map to TRBD2. There are 16 residues in the CDR3. After removal of 0 bases from V and 8 bases from J, the junction contained 5 bases not matched to a gene. Germline V gene data show CDR1 as SNHLY and CDR2 as FYNNEI. The chain's CDR3 is CASSEAHTSGGYEQFF. The CDR3 nucleotides are TGTGCCAGCAGTGAAGCTCACACTAGCGGGGGGTATGAGCAGTTCTTC.

The V gene is TRBV5-6, the J gene TRBJ1-2; unclear D gene. V dropped 0 bases and J dropped 6 bases, with 6 bases sitting between them. The CDR3 covers 12 residues. Germline CDR1 is SGHDT and CDR2 is YYEEEE. Here the CDR3 DNA reads TGTGCCAGCAGCTTGGAGCCGGATGGCTACACCTTC. It yields the protein CASSLEPDGYTF.

The V call is TRBV29-1, the J call TRBJ2-5; tentatively, D is TRBD1 (6 bases). In germline, CDR1 is SQVTM, CDR2 ANQGSEA. This CDR3 is 17 amino acids long. V dropped 7 bases and J dropped 1 base, with 25 bases sitting between them. CDR3: CSAEAGGTPNFQETQYF. For the CDR3, the DNA is TGCAGCGCCGAGGCAGGTGGGACACCGAACTTCCAAGAGACCCAGTACTTC.

In this sample, this clone turned up a few times. The CDR3 region is CASTHRGRKSEQYF. The CDR3 DNA is TGTGCCAGCACCCACAGGGGGCGGAAGTCCGAGCAGTACTTC. This rearrangement joins TRBV27 to TRBJ2-7; 9 bases are a match to TRBD1. Unmatched junction bases numbered 10, after V lost 7 bases and J lost 6 bases. In germline, CDR1 is MNHEY, CDR2 SMNVEV (reference sequence). This CDR3 has 14 amino acids.

DNA for the CDR3: TGTGCCACCAGCAGCCACCCCGGGACAGGGCTAATGGGTGGCTACACCTTC. Protein sequence: CATSSHPGTGLMGGYTF. The chain combines TRBV15 with TRBJ1-2, with 9 bases lining up with TRBD1. CDR1 and CDR2 (germline): LNHNV, YYDKDF (reference sequence). Unmatched junction bases numbered 15, after V lost 3 bases and J lost 7 bases. This CDR3 contains 17 residues.

The chain couples TRBV10-1 to TRBJ2-7; maybe TRBD1 (5 bases). The germline CDR1 and CDR2 sequences are WNHNN and SYGVQD (reference sequence). This CDR3 is built from 14 residues. V was shortened by 4 bases and J by 3 bases, with 13 bases between the two germline ends. CDR3 sequence: CASSGSQGDYEQYF. The DNA for the CDR3 is TGCGCCAGCAGTGGCAGCCAGGGTGACTACGAGCAGTACTTC.

With regard to this clone: One junction end does not reproduce the germline sequence, and a read error may be involved. The chain joins TRBV28 to TRBJ2-7, with D unclear. The CDR3 totals 13 residues. Germline CDR1 is MDHEN and CDR2 is SYDVKM. CDR3 amino acids: CASSLRLSHEQYF. The DNA of the CDR3 is TGTGCCAGCAGTTTGCGTCTCTCCCACGAGCAGTACTTC.

This chain joins TRBV2 and TRBJ2-3; the D is unclear. In germline, CDR1 is SNHLY, CDR2 FYNNEI. Trimming left V 7 bases short and J 2 bases short, with 13 bases between. This CDR3 spans 14 amino acids. CDR3 residues: CASIPAKFTDTQYF. DNA of the CDR3: TGTGCCAGCATCCCAGCGAAGTTCACAGATACGCAGTATTTT. Supplemented by reference TRBV2 and TRBJ2-3, the full variable domain reads EPEVTQTPSHQVTQMGQEVILRCVPISNHLYFYWYRQILGQKVEFLVSFYNNEISEKSEIFDDQFSVERPDGSNFTLKIRSTKLEDSAMYFCASIPAKFTDTQYFGPGTRLTVL.

The chain has TRBV19 and TRBJ1-1, with D hard to call. V lost 3 bases and J lost 1, with 6 bases in between. In germline, CDR1 is LNHDA, CDR2 SQIVND (reference sequence). There are 13 residues in the CDR3. CDR3 sequence (DNA): TGTGCCAGTAGTATCCCCGGGAACACTGAAGCTTTCTTT. It encodes CASSIPGNTEAFF.

This clone came up once. The V gene is TRBV27, the J gene TRBJ1-2; D possibly corresponds to TRBD1 (5 bases). The CDR3 extends over 12 amino acids. The V end lost 3 bases, the J end lost 4 bases, and 6 bases lay between the germline ends. Germline assignment: CDR1 MNHEY and CDR2 SMNVEV (reference sequence). The CDR3 coding sequence is TGTGCCAGCAGTTTTAGGGGCTATGGCTACACCTTC. As protein: CASSFRGYGYTF.

This chain links TRBV4-3 with TRBJ2-6, with D maybe TRBD1 (6 bases). V lost 1 base to trimming and J lost 0 bases, with 13 bases between them. Germline values: CDR1 LGHNA, CDR2 YSLEER. This CDR3 comprises 18 residues. CDR3 region: CASSQASEGVSGANVLTF. The CDR3 nucleotides are TGCGCCAGCAGCCAAGCCTCAGAGGGGGTCTCTGGGGCCAACGTCCTGACTTTC.

The V call is TRBV27, the J call TRBJ2-1; TRBD1 agrees at 10 bases. Looked up from germline, CDR1 is MNHEY and CDR2 is SMNVEV (reference sequence). The CDR3 is made up of 14 amino acids. Germline trimming cut 7 bases from V and 3 bases from J; bases unmatched to any gene: 3. The CDR3 sequence is CASTWDRGYNEQFF. The CDR3 DNA is TGTGCCAGCACGTGGGACAGGGGCTACAATGAGCAGTTCTTC.

The chain is built from TRBV18 and TRBJ1-2; no reliable D call. The CDR3 consists of 17 residues. Germline V gene data show CDR1 as KGHSH and CDR2 as LQKENI. V shed 3 bases and J shed 2 bases, with 19 bases lying between them. Here the CDR3 reads CASSPSSRDKGNYGYTF. CDR3 nucleotide sequence: TGTGCCAGCTCACCCTCATCCCGGGATAAAGGGAACTATGGCTACACCTTC.

V gene TRBV19 combines with J gene TRBJ1-3; no reliable D call. CDR1 is LNHDA and CDR2 is SQIVND in the germline V gene (reference sequence). V lost 7 bases, J lost 4 bases, and 11 bases lay in between. The CDR3 loop spans 13 amino acids. Here the CDR3 reads CASIPESGNTIYF. CDR3 nucleotides: TGTGCCAGTATTCCCGAGTCCGGAAACACCATATATTTT.

The rearrangement joins TRBV5-1 to TRBJ2-3, with 7 bases aligning to TRBD2. Germline V gene sequence: CDR1 SGHRS, CDR2 YFSETQ. V lost 4 bases, J lost 4 bases, and 15 bases stayed unmatched. This CDR3 is built from 17 residues. The CDR3 DNA follows: TGCGCCAGCAGCCCCTTTGCGGGGGACGACAACCCAGATACGCAGTATTTT. Translated: CASSPFAGDDNPDTQYF.

This clone was counted between two and nine times. The V call is TRBV15, the J call TRBJ2-7, with 8 nucleotides matching TRBD1. The CDR3 is made up of 17 amino acids. Germline V CDR1 and CDR2: LNHNV, YYDKDF (reference sequence). The ends lost 3 bases at V and 4 bases at J; junction bases unmatched: 14. CDR3 DNA: TGTGCCACCAGCAGGACCCTGACAGGGGACCCAATATACGAGCAGTACTTC. It yields the protein CATSRTLTGDPIYEQYF. The entire variable domain, with the rest obtained from reference TRBV15 and TRBJ2-7, is as follows: DAMVIQNPRYQVTQFGKPVTLSCSQTLNHNVMYWYQQKSSQAPKLLFHYYDKDFNNEADTPDNFQSRRPNTSFCFLDIRSPGLGDTAMYLCATSRTLTGDPIYEQYFGPGTRLTVT.

The V and J genes are TRBV5-4 and TRBJ2-7; 8 positions agree with TRBD1. Trimming at V came to 2 bases and at J to 2 bases, leaving 0 bases not matched to a gene. Germline CDR1 SGHNT, CDR2 YYREEE (reference sequence). The CDR3 is made up of 13 amino acids. In nucleotides, the CDR3 is TGTGCCAGCAGCTTACAGGGGGCCTACGAGCAGTACTTC. It specifies CASSLQGAYEQYF.

J is TRBJ2-1 and V is TRBV19; maybe TRBD1 (6 bases). CDR1 and CDR2 (germline): LNHDA, SQIVND (reference sequence). This CDR3 spans 11 amino acids. Trimming stripped 8 bases from V and 5 bases from J, with 7 bases between. Here the CDR3 reads CASEGDNEQFF. The CDR3 nucleotides are TGTGCCAGTGAGGGGGACAATGAGCAGTTCTTC. The full variable domain, its missing parts supplied by reference TRBV19 and TRBJ2-1, is DGGITQSPKYLFRKEGQNVTLSCEQNLNHDAMYWYRQDPGQGLRLIYYSQIVNDFQKGDIAEGYSVSREKKESFPLTVTSAQKNPTAFYLCASEGDNEQFFGPGTRLTVL.